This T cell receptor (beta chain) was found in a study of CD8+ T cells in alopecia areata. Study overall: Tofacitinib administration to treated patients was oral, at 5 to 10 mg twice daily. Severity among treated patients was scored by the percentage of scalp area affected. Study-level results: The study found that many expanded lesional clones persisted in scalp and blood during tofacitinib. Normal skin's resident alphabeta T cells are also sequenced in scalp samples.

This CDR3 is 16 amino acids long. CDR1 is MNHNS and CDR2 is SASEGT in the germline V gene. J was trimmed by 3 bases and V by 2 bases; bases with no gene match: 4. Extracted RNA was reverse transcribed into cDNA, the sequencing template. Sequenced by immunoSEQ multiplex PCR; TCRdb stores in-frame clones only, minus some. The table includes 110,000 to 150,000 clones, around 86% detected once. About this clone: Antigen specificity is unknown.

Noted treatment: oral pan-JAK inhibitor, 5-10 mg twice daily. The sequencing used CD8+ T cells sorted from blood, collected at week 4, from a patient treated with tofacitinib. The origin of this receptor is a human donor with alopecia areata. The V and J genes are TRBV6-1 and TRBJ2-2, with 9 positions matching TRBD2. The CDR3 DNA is TGTGCCAGCAGTGAACGGCTAGCGGGATACACCGGGGAGCTGTTTTTT. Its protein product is CASSERLAGYTGELFF.